The source of this TCR beta chain is a study of radiation and T cells in renal cell carcinoma. The time point denotes: blood 4 weeks post-SBRT, at nephrectomy. As for treatment: 15 Gy SBRT to primary tumor, nephrectomy 4 weeks later. The CDR3 has 15 residues. Germline V lookup: CDR1 SEHNR, CDR2 FQNEAQ (reference sequence). V lost 3 bases and J 3 bases, leaving 11 bases between the germline ends. Clones were sequenced by immunoSEQ multiplex PCR, and TCRdb holds only the in-frame ones, with some missing. Here the sample spans over 120,000 clones, about 86% being singletons. The receptor was isolated from a woman in her forties or fifties with renal cell carcinoma. This sample comprised blood, obtained from a patient whose treatment included radiotherapy and nephrectomy. V usage is TRBV7-9 and J usage is TRBJ2-2, with a tentative D call TRBD2 (6 bases). The CDR3 loop reads CASSLEGAYTGELFF. The CDR3 DNA sequence: TGTGCCAGCAGCTTGGAGGGCGCATACACCGGGGAGCTGTTTTTT.